This TCR beta chain was documented in a study of shared clonotypes between healthy human individuals (TCRdb year 2020). Regarding the research as a whole: Two women and three men aged 18 to 49 years were included in the cohort. For each donor, CD4 naive and CD4 memory were each given three plates, CD8 naive was given two plates, and CD8 memory was given one plate. To estimate repertoire size and how much clonotype sharing occurs between individuals, the study deeply sequenced the blood TCR repertoires of roughly 5 healthy adults. Different laboratories and diverse techniques were used to prepare libraries and sequence TCR repertoires, to increase sequencing depth and limit assay-specific biases. Each donor's leukapheresis produced roughly between roughly 0.85 and 10 billion PBMCs. Beyond this particular receptor, the publication reports: Because the study included only a small number of donors, the genetic and exposure-history diversity represented was limited. Across a handful of donors, about 4.5% of naive CD4, roughly 3.5% of naive CD8, approximately 2.5% of memory CD4, and about 0.4% of memory CD8 clonotypes were shared. Higher generation probabilities were observed for clonotypes shared by all four sorted-subset donors than for non-shared clonotypes. Estimated clonotype richness was generally larger for naive than for memory subsets. Incomplete sequencing was indicated by rarefaction of sorted-subset datasets, despite the large sequencing depth. Pairwise subsampling led to the expectation that sequencing depth would affect the degree of clonotype sharing among donors. Sampling was restricted to blood, and TCR repertoires in tissue are likely to differ from TCR repertoires in blood.

This clone was recorded once. Which antigen it targets is not known. Nothing much larger sits one base from this clone, and base qualities are not available. CD8 naive samples were CD45RO-negative cells positively selected for CCR7, giving a CD45RA+CCR7+ population that excluded TemRA cells. The donors were healthy, HIV-negative adults with no recently reported acute infections or vaccinations. Only Caucasian adults living in Nashville, Tennessee, USA were represented among the donors. After blood collection by leukapheresis, PBMCs were isolated using Ficoll-Histopaque density gradient centrifugation and then cryopreserved in the vapor phase of liquid nitrogen. Analytical flow cytometry was used to check the purity and quantity of every magnetically sorted T cell population. Genomic DNA was isolated from every sorted fraction and measured by UV absorbance on a Nanodrop 2000c. Using the deep immunoSEQ assay, multiplex PCR amplified TCR CDR3 regions from genomic DNA. Genomic DNA extracted from each cell subset was distributed evenly over all wells of several immunoSEQ 96-well plates, and each plate served as one replicate. Each replicate PCR for sorted subsets received about 200 ng genomic DNA, equal to about 30,000 T cell genomes. Purified libraries were measured with a Qubit 3.0 fluorometer, size-checked on a Bioanalyzer 2100, and measured again with the KAPA Library Quantification kit. Every immunoSEQ 96-well plate was sequenced on a dedicated single-read 150-cycle Illumina NextSeq 550 flow cell. The source study handled its data this way. The immunoSEQ output contained only junctional sequences without quality scores, so filtering could not match that applied to full-length reads. To assign V/J genes and CDR3, sequences were annotated using PyIR, a Python wrapper for IgBLAST v1.9, with IMGT germline references. Reads were removed for weak V/J assignments (E-value above 1e-6), missing CDR3, stop codons, out-of-frame junctions, or ambiguous translated residues. V3J clonotypes were defined by identical inferred V gene, J gene, and CDR3 amino acid sequence. To compute the percentage overlap between repertoires, the number of shared unique clonotypes was divided by the size of the smaller repertoire. Repertoire richness was assessed with RTK rarefaction, the Chao1 estimator, and Recon v2.1 estimates of unobserved clonotypes. Generation probabilities for all TCRbeta clonotypes obtained by the gDNA method from several donors were computed using OLGA. TCRdb mirrors the immuneACCESS table, restricted to in-frame sequences. Some clones are absent from its copies; in checked studies, under half trace to an unresolved V gene, and the reason for the others is unknown. The D gene and trimming were derived from the DNA, and the V and J assignments and clone size from that table. The sample profile shows about 590,000 clones; nearly 97% of them were found once. 0.09% to 0.13% of the sample comes from the top ten.

CDR1 and CDR2 are drawn from the germline V gene: SGHRS, YFSETQ. The CDR3 starts with the cysteine, ends with the phenylalanine, and has 15 residues. Only CDR3 DNA is held: 45 bases, read in frame from base 1. The specimen sequenced was naive CD8+ T cells sorted from blood. In light of the paper, this sample's cell subset or site label describes: CD45RA+CCR7+. The sequence was collected from a woman in her thirties in good health. This chain joins TRBV5-1 to TRBJ2-5; 7 central bases correspond to TRBD1. The end of the DNA is better explained by TRBJ2-7, so the J call may be wrong. In nucleotides, the sequence is TGCGCCAGCAGCCCGGAGACAGGGAGTGGGTACGAGCAGTACTTC. Its protein is CASSPETGSGYEQYF.